This TCR beta chain comes out of a study of a mutant IDH1 vaccine in newly diagnosed glioma. The wider study: The first vaccination came 4-6 weeks after radiotherapy alone, or with temozolomide cycles. Study conclusions and caveats: Immune responses induced by vaccination arose in 93.3% of the patients.

Method: immunoSEQ multiplex PCR; TCRdb's copy keeps in-frame clones and lacks some. The sample consists of more than 50,000 clones, less than 75% of them appearing once. The length of the CDR3 is 15 residues. Comment on this clone: No antigen is known for it.

This sample's time point: week 47, end of study. Vaccine doses each comprised 300 ug of mutant IDH1 20-mer peptide, with topical imiquimod. Sequences were derived from peripheral blood mononuclear cells (PBMCs), sampled from a glioma patient whose treatment included an IDH1 peptide vaccine. The chain joins TRBV21-1 to TRBJ2-7; the table's D gene call, TRBD1, was not cross checked with the DNA. TRBV21-1 is shown as a pseudogene. This receptor was obtained from a man in his forties or fifties with glioma. Some clones in this sample may be carry-over from other donors' samples. CDR3 sequence (DNA): TGTGCCAGCAGCCTTAAACAGGGATTCGTTAACGAGCAGTACTTC. Amino acid sequence: CASSLKQGFVNEQYF.